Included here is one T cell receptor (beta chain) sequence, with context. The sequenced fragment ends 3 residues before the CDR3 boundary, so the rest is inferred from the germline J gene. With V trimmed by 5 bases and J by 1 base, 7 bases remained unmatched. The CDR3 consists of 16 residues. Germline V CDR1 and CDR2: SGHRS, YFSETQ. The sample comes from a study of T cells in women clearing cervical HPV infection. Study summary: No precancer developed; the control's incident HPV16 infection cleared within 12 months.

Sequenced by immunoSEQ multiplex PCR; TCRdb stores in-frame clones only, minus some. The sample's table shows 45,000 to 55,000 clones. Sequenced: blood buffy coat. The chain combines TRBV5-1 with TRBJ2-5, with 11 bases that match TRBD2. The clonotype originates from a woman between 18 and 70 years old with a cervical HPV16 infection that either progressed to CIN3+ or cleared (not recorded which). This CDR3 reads CASSWGLAEIQETQYF. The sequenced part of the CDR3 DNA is TGCGCCAGCAGTTGGGGACTAGCGGAAATCCAAGAGACC.